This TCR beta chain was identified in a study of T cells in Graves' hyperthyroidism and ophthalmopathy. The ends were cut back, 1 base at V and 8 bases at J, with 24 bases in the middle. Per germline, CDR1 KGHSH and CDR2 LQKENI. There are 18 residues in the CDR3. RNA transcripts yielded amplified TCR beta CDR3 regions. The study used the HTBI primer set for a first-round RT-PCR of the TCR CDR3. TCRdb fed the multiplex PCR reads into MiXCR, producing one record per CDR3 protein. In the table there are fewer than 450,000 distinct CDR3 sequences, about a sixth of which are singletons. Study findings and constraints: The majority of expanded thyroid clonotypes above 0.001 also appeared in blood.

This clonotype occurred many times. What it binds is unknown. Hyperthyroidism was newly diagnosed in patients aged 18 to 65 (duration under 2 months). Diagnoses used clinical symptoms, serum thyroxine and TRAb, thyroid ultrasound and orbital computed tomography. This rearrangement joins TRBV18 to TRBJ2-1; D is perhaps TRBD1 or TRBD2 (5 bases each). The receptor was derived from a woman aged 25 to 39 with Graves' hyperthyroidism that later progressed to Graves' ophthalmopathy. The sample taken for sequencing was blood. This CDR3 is CASSPQSPTLGDLDEQFF. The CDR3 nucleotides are TGTGCCAGCTCACCACAGAGTCCCACTTTAGGGGACCTAGATGAGCAGTTCTTC.